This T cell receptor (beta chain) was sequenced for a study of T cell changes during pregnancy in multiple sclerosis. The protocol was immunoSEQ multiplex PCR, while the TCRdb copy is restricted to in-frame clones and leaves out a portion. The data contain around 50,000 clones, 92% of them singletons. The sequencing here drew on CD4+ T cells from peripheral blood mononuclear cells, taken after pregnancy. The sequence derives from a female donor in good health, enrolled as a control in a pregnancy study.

The CDR3 loop reads CASSFSTGELFF. The CDR3 nucleotides read TGTGCCAGCAGCTTTAGCACCGGGGAGCTGTTTTTT. The chain joins TRBV7-8 to TRBJ2-2; the D is unclear. The V and J ends lost 3 bases and 4 bases respectively, with 3 bases between them. CDR1 SGHVS and CDR2 FQNEAQ come from the germline V gene. The length of the CDR3 is 12 residues.